The next 11 T cell receptor beta chains were all read from a single sample in a study of T cells expressing NK-cell markers. TCRdb reanalyzed the 5' RACE reads and collapses them to one entry per CDR3 protein, without DNA. The sample data list over 150,000 distinct CDR3 sequences. The specimen sequenced was blood T cells: a sorted CD56 or NKG2C T cell subset, CD4+ or CD8+ T cells, or bulk PBMC T cells (not recorded which). The receptors derive from a woman between 45 and 60 years old in good health.

J is TRBJ2-1 and V is TRBV6-5; TCRdb outputs TRBD2, but without DNA this stays unchecked. Per germline, CDR1 MNHEY and CDR2 SVGAGI. This CDR3 has 17 amino acids. CDR3 amino acids: CASSYRRSAGSYNEQFF.

This sequence joins TRBV29-1 and TRBJ2-7; lacking DNA, the TRBD2 call made by TCRdb goes unchecked. The CDR3 has 14 amino acids. Germline CDR1 reads SQVTM; CDR2 reads ANQGSEA. CDR3 loop: CSVESSGRDHEQYF.

This chain joins TRBV15 and TRBJ2-1; the D gene TCRdb calls, TRBD2, cannot be checked with no DNA. This CDR3 is 15 amino acids long. Germline V gene lookup returns CDR1 LNHNV and CDR2 YYDKDF (reference sequence). CDR3 residues: CATSREAGTYNEQFF.

The chain employs TRBV5-6 and TRBJ2-2; TCRdb designates TRBD2, a call that cannot be tested without DNA. CDR3 size: 17 residues. Germline V gene data show CDR1 as SGHDT and CDR2 as YYEEEE. The chain's CDR3 is CASSLSASSANTGELFF.

The chain has TRBV12-3 or TRBV12-4 and TRBJ2-7; TCRdb's D call of TRBD2 is untestable without DNA. The CDR3 totals 15 residues. The CDR3 sequence is CASSPSALAAYEQYF.

The CDR3: CASRSDRDRFSGNTIYF. This chain uses TRBV19 with TRBJ1-3; TCRdb designates TRBD1, a call that cannot be tested without DNA. Germline V gives CDR1 LNHDA, CDR2 SQIVND (reference sequence). The CDR3 is made up of 17 amino acids.

This rearrangement joins TRBV30 to TRBJ1-1. CDR3 length equals 13 residues. The germline CDR1 and CDR2 sequences are GTSNPN and SVGIG (reference sequence). CDR3 protein: CAWSSEWDTEAFF.

The rearrangement joins TRBV7-8 to TRBJ2-2; lacking DNA, the TRBD2 call made by TCRdb goes unchecked. Germline V CDR1 and CDR2: SGHVS, FQNEAQ. The CDR3 has 16 residues. The CDR3 loop is CALWLAGLSNTGELFF.

The chain uses TRBV3-1 and TRBJ2-2; the D gene TCRdb calls, TRBD2, cannot be checked with no DNA. Germline V CDR1 and CDR2: LGHDT, YNNKEL (reference sequence). The CDR3 length is 16 residues. The CDR3 loop is CASSQDVGAGSGELFF.

This chain uses TRBV11-3 with TRBJ2-1; the TCRdb D gene call, TRBD2, has no DNA to confirm it. The germline V gene encodes CDR1 SGHNT and CDR2 YENEEA. The CDR3 has 17 amino acids. The CDR3 sequence: CASSLIGLASGSNEQFF.

This rearrangement joins TRBV6-5 to TRBJ2-2. Germline CDR1 and CDR2: MNHEY and SVGAGI. CDR3 size: 14 residues. The CDR3 loop reads CASSYQWNTGELFF.